The 27 T cell receptor beta chains presented below share a single source sample, sequenced in a study of shared clonotypes between healthy human individuals. This table comes from immunoSEQ multiplex PCR, and its TCRdb copy is limited to in-frame clones, with some not included. The sample shows some 630,000 clones, approximately 75% of them seen only once. Material: memory CD4+ T cells sorted from blood. Subset: CD45RA-negative fraction. The receptors stem from a woman aged 25 to 39 in good health.

This rearrangement joins TRBV2 to TRBJ1-2; TRBD1 is a possible D gene (5 bases). CDR1 and CDR2 from the germline V gene are SNHLY and FYNNEI. V was clipped by 7 bases and J by 5 bases, with 11 bases between them. This CDR3 is built from 12 residues. The CDR3 is CASIAGRYGYTF. The CDR3 DNA reads as TGTGCCAGCATCGCAGGGCGGTATGGCTACACCTTC.

This clone came up once. CDR3 loop: CASSLAVAEQFF. In DNA, the CDR3 is TGCGCCAGCAGCTTGGCAGTAGCGGAGCAGTTCTTC. The V gene is TRBV5-1, the J gene TRBJ2-1, with TRBD2 as a possible D gene (5 bases). The ends were cut back, 0 bases at V and 10 bases at J, with 8 bases in the middle. The CDR3 loop spans 12 amino acids. CDR1 is SGHRS, CDR2 YFSETQ, per germline.

The chain has TRBV19 and TRBJ2-7, with D possibly being TRBD1 or TRBD2 (5 bases each). Germline values: CDR1 LNHDA, CDR2 SQIVND (reference sequence). The CDR3 loop spans 15 amino acids. V lost 5 bases to trimming and J lost 6 bases, with 20 bases between them. The CDR3 reads CASSSAQGLGGEQYF. CDR3 nucleotides: TGTGCCAGTAGTTCCGCTCAGGGCCTTGGGGGCGAGCAGTACTTC.

The chain combines TRBV7-2 with TRBJ2-3, with TRBD2 as a possible D gene (5 bases). The CDR3 loop spans 14 amino acids. Germline V lookup: CDR1 SGHTA, CDR2 FQGNSA. V was cut by 5 bases and J by 2 bases, with 11 bases left in between. CDR3 region: CASSRTANTDTQYF. CDR3 DNA: TGTGCCAGCAGCAGGACTGCTAACACAGATACGCAGTATTTT.

This chain joins TRBV12-5 and TRBJ2-1; 13 bases are shared with TRBD2. CDR1 and CDR2 (germline): LGHNT, FRNRAP. This CDR3 is built from 16 residues. Losses at the gene ends were 6 bases for V and 7 bases for J; bases not matched to a gene: 9. Here the CDR3 DNA reads TGTGCTAGTGGAATACTAGCGGGAGGGCTTCGTAATGAGCAGTTCTTC. It yields the protein CASGILAGGLRNEQFF. Full variable domain (remainder filled in from reference TRBV12-5 and TRBJ2-1): DARVTQTPRHKVTEMGQEVTMRCQPILGHNTVFWYRQTMMQGLELLAYFRNRAPLDDSGMPKDRFSAEMPDATLATLKIQPSEPRDSAVYFCASGILAGGLRNEQFFGPGTRLTVL.

The chain carries TRBV4-1 and TRBJ2-4; D is perhaps TRBD2 (6 bases). This CDR3 has 14 residues. V shed 1 base and J shed 15 bases, with 19 bases lying between them. Per the germline V gene, CDR1 is MGHRA and CDR2 is YSYEKL. CDR3 DNA sequence: TGCGCCAGCAGCCAAGTGACTAGATTGAATTGGGTGTACTTC. Its protein product is CASSQVTRLNWVYF.

The rearrangement uses TRBV28 and TRBJ2-7; 10 positions agree with TRBD2. Germline V gives CDR1 MDHEN, CDR2 SYDVKM. CDR3 length: 15 residues. After removal of 7 bases from V and 4 bases from J, the junction contained 10 bases not matched to a gene. The CDR3 is CASTPSGRASYEQYF. The CDR3 bases are TGTGCCAGCACCCCCAGCGGGAGGGCCAGTTACGAGCAGTACTTC.

This clone was observed a few times. The rearrangement links TRBV13 to TRBJ1-4, with TRBD1 matching over 7 bases. Germline CDR1 and CDR2: PRHDT and FYEKMQ (reference sequence). V gave up 5 bases and J gave up 0 bases; unmatched junction bases: 9. The CDR3 totals 17 residues. The CDR3 region has the DNA TGTGCCAGCAGCCCTCGACAGGGAGTGTCAACTAATGAAAAACTGTTTTTT. Residues: CASSPRQGVSTNEKLFF.

For this clone: One end of the junction varies from germline; a read error may be responsible. The CDR3 nucleotides read TGCGCCAGCAGCCAAGTGAGGGTCTGGTTGGCTAATGAAAAACTGTTTTTT. It codes for CASSQVRVWLANEKLFF. The chain links TRBV5-8 to TRBJ1-4; D remains unclear. This CDR3 spans 17 amino acids. Germline V CDR1 and CDR2: SGHTS, YDEGEE.

Turning to this clone: This sample also contains other DNA sequences that code for the same CDR3. The chain joins TRBV7-9 to TRBJ2-5; a possible D gene is TRBD2 (7 bases). Per the germline V gene, CDR1 is SEHNR and CDR2 is FQNEAQ (reference sequence). This CDR3 contains 13 residues. V dropped 3 bases and J dropped 5 bases, with 10 bases sitting between them. CDR3 residues: CASSLRGRETQYF. The CDR3 nucleotides are TGTGCCAGCAGCTTGCGGGGGCGTGAGACCCAGTACTTC.

This clone came up a few times. The chain recombines TRBV5-1 with TRBJ2-7, with 12 bases that match TRBD2. This CDR3 comprises 16 residues. Germline V lookup: CDR1 SGHRS, CDR2 YFSETQ. V shed 4 bases and J 6 bases; nucleotides not matched to a gene: 11. The CDR3 protein is CASSMGLAGPGREQYF. CDR3 nucleotide sequence: TGCGCCAGCAGCATGGGACTAGCGGGCCCCGGTCGCGAGCAGTACTTC.

The chain has TRBV6-1 and TRBJ2-3; D gene ambiguous. Trimming stripped 2 bases from V and 3 bases from J, with 6 bases between. Germline-derived CDR1 and CDR2 are MNHNS and SASEGT. The CDR3 consists of 13 residues. CDR3: CASSEPVTDTQYF. The CDR3 nucleotides read TGTGCCAGCAGTGAACCGGTGACAGATACGCAGTATTTT.

This clone was observed a handful of times. The gene calls are TRBV4-2 and TRBJ2-3, with D possibly TRBD2 on 5 matching bases. CDR1 and CDR2 from the germline V gene are LGHNA and YNFKEQ. There are 15 residues in the CDR3. Between the trimmed V and J ends, which lost 5 bases and 1 base, there was a span of 13 bases. CDR3 sequence (DNA): TGTGCCAGCAGCACCGTTGGGGAGCGCACAGATACGCAGTATTTT. As protein: CASSTVGERTDTQYF.

This clone came up many times. The J gene is TRBJ1-5, the V gene TRBV29-1; D remains unclear. V was pared by 4 bases and J by 2 bases, with 6 bases between. CDR3 length equals 12 residues. CDR1 SQVTM and CDR2 ANQGSEA come from the germline V gene. The CDR3 is CSVAVGNQPQHF. The CDR3, as DNA: TGCAGCGTTGCCGTCGGCAATCAGCCCCAGCATTTT.

The rearrangement uses TRBV28 and TRBJ2-7; 7 nucleotides line up with TRBD1. The CDR3 extends over 15 amino acids. Germline loops: CDR1 MDHEN, CDR2 SYDVKM. The V segment lost 4 bases and the J segment 0 bases; nucleotides outside the gene matches: 6. CDR3 region: CASSSTTGSSYEQYF. In DNA form, the CDR3 reads TGTGCCAGCAGTTCAACGACAGGGAGCTCCTACGAGCAGTACTTC.

The chain is built from TRBV28 and TRBJ2-3; 15 bases align to TRBD2. Germline loops: CDR1 MDHEN, CDR2 SYDVKM. V lost 10 bases, J lost 1 base, and 3 bases stayed unmatched. This CDR3 region has 15 residues. The CDR3 DNA reads TGTGCCACCGGACTAGCGGGGGGGCGCACAGATACGCAGTATTTT. Translating gives CATGLAGGRTDTQYF. Full variable domain (rest looked up from reference TRBV28 and TRBJ2-3): DVKVTQSSRYLVKRTGEKVFLECVQDMDHENMFWYRQDPGLGLRLIYFSYDVKMKEKGDIPEGYSVSREKKERFSLILESASTNQTSMYLCATGLAGGRTDTQYFGPGTRLTVL.

The chain is built from TRBV25-1 and TRBJ2-1; TRBD1 aligns across 8 bases. The trim removed 5 bases at V and 6 bases at J, leaving 9 bases unmatched. The CDR3 is 15 residues long. Germline V gives CDR1 MGHDK, CDR2 SYGVNS. Here the CDR3 DNA reads TGTGCCAGCAGTTCCGGGACAGGACATGCCAATGAGCAGTTCTTC. Its translation is CASSSGTGHANEQFF. The variable domain in full, completed from reference TRBV25-1 and TRBJ2-1, reads EADIYQTPRYLVIGTGKKITLECSQTMGHDKMYWYQQDPGMELHLIHYSYGVNSTEKGDLSSESTVSRIRTEHFPLTLESARPSHTSQYLCASSSGTGHANEQFFGPGTRLTVL.

This clone came up once. This sequence joins TRBV18 and TRBJ2-2; TRBD1 agrees at 7 bases. V lost 4 bases and J lost 0; bases outside the gene matches: 5. CDR3 length: 16 amino acids. Germline assignment: CDR1 KGHSH and CDR2 LQKENI. The CDR3, as DNA: TGTGCCAGCTCACTCGGGACAGCCGCGAACACCGGGGAGCTGTTTTTT. Protein product: CASSLGTAANTGELFF.

The rearrangement links TRBV5-1 to TRBJ1-1; D uncertain. The V and J ends lost 4 bases and 0 bases respectively, with 16 bases between them. The CDR3 has 16 amino acids. Per germline, CDR1 SGHRS and CDR2 YFSETQ. In DNA form, the CDR3 reads TGCGCCAGCAGCCAGACACAAACTTATATGAACACTGAAGCTTTCTTT. This sequence encodes CASSQTQTYMNTEAFF.

The chain recombines TRBV5-6 with TRBJ2-5; the D gene is possibly TRBD2 (6 bases). The CDR3 sequence is 15 residues long. The V end lost 5 bases, the J end lost 0 bases, and 14 bases lay between the germline ends. Germline V CDR1 and CDR2: SGHDT, YYEEEE. The CDR3 spells CASSRGGTDQETQYF. As DNA, the CDR3 is TGTGCCAGCAGTCGGGGCGGGACCGACCAAGAGACCCAGTACTTC.

Many counts were recorded for this clone. The chain recombines TRBV19 with TRBJ2-6, with unresolved D. With 1 base removed from V and 3 bases from J, the gap between germline ends came to 1 base. Germline V gives CDR1 LNHDA, CDR2 SQIVND (reference sequence). The CDR3 covers 13 residues. The CDR3 sequence: CASSIVGANVLTF. CDR3 nucleotides: TGTGCCAGTAGTATAGTTGGGGCCAACGTCCTGACTTTC.

The chain uses TRBV5-6 and TRBJ2-5, with no clear D. The germline gives CDR1 SGHDT, CDR2 YYEEEE. The CDR3 is 13 amino acids. Deletions cut 2 bases from V and 4 bases from J, with 9 bases between. The CDR3: CASSLRVGETQYF. DNA for the CDR3: TGTGCCAGCAGCTTACGGGTTGGAGAGACCCAGTACTTC.

This chain uses TRBV5-8 with TRBJ1-3, with a tentative D call TRBD1 (5 bases). Trimming cost V 3 bases and J 0 bases, with 10 bases left between them. The CDR3 runs to 15 residues. Per the germline V gene, CDR1 is SGHTS and CDR2 is YDEGEE. The CDR3 loop reads CASSWGGVSGNTIYF. DNA of the CDR3: TGTGCCAGCAGCTGGGGCGGCGTCTCTGGAAACACCATATATTTT.

This clone was counted only a few times. The sample has other DNA sequences that encode this CDR3 too. The CDR3 spells CASSTQRYQPQHF. As DNA, the CDR3 is TGTGCCAGTAGTACCCAGAGATATCAGCCCCAGCATTTT. The V and J genes are TRBV19 and TRBJ1-5; D is uncertain. V dropped 4 bases and J dropped 5 bases, with 9 bases sitting between them. The CDR3 is made up of 13 amino acids. CDR1 and CDR2 from the germline V gene are LNHDA and SQIVND (reference sequence).

J is TRBJ2-2 and V is TRBV28; no definite D call. CDR1 is MDHEN, CDR2 SYDVKM, per germline. This CDR3 contains 12 residues. Trimming pared 7 bases from V and 6 bases from J, leaving 9 bases between. CDR3 nucleotides: TGTGCCAGCACCAGTGGGCCCGGGGAGCTGTTTTTT. It encodes CASTSGPGELFF. Full variable domain (missing parts from reference TRBV28 and TRBJ2-2): DVKVTQSSRYLVKRTGEKVFLECVQDMDHENMFWYRQDPGLGLRLIYFSYDVKMKEKGDIPEGYSVSREKKERFSLILESASTNQTSMYLCASTSGPGELFFGEGSRLTVL.

The rearrangement uses TRBV7-8 and TRBJ2-4, with D uncertain. The germline V and J ends were trimmed by 4 bases and 0 bases, with 10 bases remaining between them. CDR3 size: 15 residues. Looked up from germline, CDR1 is SGHVS and CDR2 is FQNEAQ. The CDR3 protein is CASSYDWLAKNIQYF. The CDR3 DNA sequence: TGTGCCAGCAGCTACGACTGGCTAGCCAAAAACATTCAGTACTTC.

J is TRBJ2-7 and V is TRBV27, with 7 bases lining up with TRBD2. The germline CDR1 and CDR2 sequences are MNHEY and SMNVEV (reference sequence). V shed 6 bases and J 0 bases; nucleotides not matched to a gene: 5. CDR3 length: 14 amino acids. CDR3 in DNA: TGTGCCAGCAGGTTAGCGGGTAACTCCTACGAGCAGTACTTC. The encoded protein is CASRLAGNSYEQYF.